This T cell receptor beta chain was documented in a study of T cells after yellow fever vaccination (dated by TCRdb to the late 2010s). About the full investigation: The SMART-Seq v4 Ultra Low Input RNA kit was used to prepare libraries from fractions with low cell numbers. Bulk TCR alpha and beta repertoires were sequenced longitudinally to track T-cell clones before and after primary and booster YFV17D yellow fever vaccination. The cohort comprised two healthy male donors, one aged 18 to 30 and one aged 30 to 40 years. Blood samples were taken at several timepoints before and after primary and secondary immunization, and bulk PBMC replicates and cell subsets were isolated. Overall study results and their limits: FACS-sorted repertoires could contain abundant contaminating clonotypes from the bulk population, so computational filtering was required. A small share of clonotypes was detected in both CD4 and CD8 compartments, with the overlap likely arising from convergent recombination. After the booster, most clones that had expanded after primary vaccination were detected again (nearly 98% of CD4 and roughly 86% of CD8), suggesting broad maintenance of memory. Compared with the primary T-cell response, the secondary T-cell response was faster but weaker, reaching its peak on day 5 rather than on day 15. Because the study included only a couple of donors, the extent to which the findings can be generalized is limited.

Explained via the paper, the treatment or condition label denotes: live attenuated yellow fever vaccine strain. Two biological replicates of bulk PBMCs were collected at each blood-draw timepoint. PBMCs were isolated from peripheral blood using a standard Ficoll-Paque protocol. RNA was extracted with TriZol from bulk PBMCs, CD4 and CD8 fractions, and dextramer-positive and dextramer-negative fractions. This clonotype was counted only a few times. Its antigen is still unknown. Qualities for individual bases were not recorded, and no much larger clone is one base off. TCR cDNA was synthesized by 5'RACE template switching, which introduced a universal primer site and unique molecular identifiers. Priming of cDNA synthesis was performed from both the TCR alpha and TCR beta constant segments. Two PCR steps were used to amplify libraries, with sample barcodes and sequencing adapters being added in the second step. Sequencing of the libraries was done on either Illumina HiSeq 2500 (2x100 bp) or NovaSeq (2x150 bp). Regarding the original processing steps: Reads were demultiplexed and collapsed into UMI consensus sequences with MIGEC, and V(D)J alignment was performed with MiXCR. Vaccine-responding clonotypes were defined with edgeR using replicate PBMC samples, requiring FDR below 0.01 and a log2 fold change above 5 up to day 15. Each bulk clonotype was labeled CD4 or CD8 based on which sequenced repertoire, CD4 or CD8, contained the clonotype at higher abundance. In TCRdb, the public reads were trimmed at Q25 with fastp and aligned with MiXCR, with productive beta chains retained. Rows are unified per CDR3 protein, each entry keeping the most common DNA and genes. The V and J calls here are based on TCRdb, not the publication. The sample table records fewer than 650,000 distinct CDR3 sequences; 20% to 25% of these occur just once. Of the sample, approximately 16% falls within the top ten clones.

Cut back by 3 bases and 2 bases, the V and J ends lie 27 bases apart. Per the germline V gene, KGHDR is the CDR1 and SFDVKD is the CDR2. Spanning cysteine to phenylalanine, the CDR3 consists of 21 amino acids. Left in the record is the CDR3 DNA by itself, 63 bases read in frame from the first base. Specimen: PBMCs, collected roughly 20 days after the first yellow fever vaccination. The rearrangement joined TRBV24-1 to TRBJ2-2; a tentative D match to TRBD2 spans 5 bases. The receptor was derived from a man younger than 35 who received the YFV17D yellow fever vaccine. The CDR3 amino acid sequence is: CATSDPKIGNQGVPNTGELFF. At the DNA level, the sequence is TGTGCCACCAGTGATCCAAAAATCGGGAATCAAGGCGTCCCCAACACCGGGGAGCTGTTTTTT.